This TCR beta chain originates from a study of tumor-infiltrating lymphocytes in localized non-small cell lung cancer. Study information: Some samples were collected after neoadjuvant chemotherapy; smokers, never-smokers and several histologies were included.

To note about this clone: Its antigen is currently unknown.

Overall study results and limits: Available tissue quantity limited TCR sequencing to a patient subset. Immunotypes IM1 and IM2 had similar TCR-derived T-cell fractions.

The V gene's germline CDR1 is MNHNY and CDR2 SVGAGI (reference sequence). Trimming stripped 6 bases from V and 8 bases from J, with 16 bases between. The CDR3 is 14 residues long. Method: immunoSEQ multiplex PCR; TCRdb's copy keeps in-frame clones and lacks some. The sample yields around 17,000 clones, over 75% seen once. V is TRBV6-6 and J is TRBJ2-2; D perhaps matches TRBD2 (5 bases). This TCR derives from a human donor with non-small cell lung cancer. The sequencing sample was made of uninvolved lung tissue not adjacent to the tumor. The CDR3, as DNA: TGTGCCAGCAGCCAAACGGGGTATCAGGGGGAGCTGTTTTTT. It specifies CASSQTGYQGELFF.